These 28 T cell receptor beta chains originate from one sample sequenced in a study of blood T cells in healthy people across ages. PCR was performed a second time for about 7 to 12 cycles using a sample-barcoded 5' primer and a J-beta primer mix. One entry per CDR3 protein results from TCRdb running MiXCR on the 5' RACE reads. The sample includes over 1,300,000 distinct CDR3 sequences, roughly 64% of them seen just once. Material for sequencing was blood. These receptors were obtained from a young man in good health.

The V and J genes are TRBV9 and TRBJ1-1; no clear D. From germline, CDR1 is SGDLS and CDR2 YYNGEE. This CDR3 is built from 14 residues. V shed 4 bases and J shed 3 bases, with 13 bases lying between them. The CDR3 sequence: CASSYSGIDTEAFF. The CDR3 nucleotides are TGTGCCAGCAGCTACTCGGGTATCGACACTGAAGCTTTCTTT.

The genes are TRBV27 and TRBJ1-1; D is unresolved. Trimming removed 6 bases from V and 2 bases from J, with 16 bases in between. Looked up from germline, CDR1 is MNHEY and CDR2 is SMNVEV (reference sequence). The CDR3 is 15 amino acids. CDR3 sequence: CASSRLASENTEAFF. The CDR3, as DNA: TGTGCCAGCAGCAGACTCGCTTCGGAAAACACTGAAGCTTTCTTT.

The chain combines TRBV20-1 with TRBJ2-7, with a possible D match to TRBD1 (6 bases). The V end lost 7 bases, the J end lost 0 bases, and 19 bases lay between the germline ends. Germline CDR1 reads DFQATT; CDR2 reads SNEGSKA (reference sequence). The CDR3 is 15 residues long. The chain's CDR3 is CSVALDRSSSYEQYF. The DNA for the CDR3 is TGCAGTGTGGCACTCGACAGGTCAAGCTCCTACGAGCAGTACTTC.

V usage is TRBV5-1 and J usage is TRBJ1-3; 9 nucleotides agree with TRBD1. Per germline, CDR1 SGHRS and CDR2 YFSETQ. The CDR3 length is 13 residues. The V and J ends lost 4 bases and 8 bases, in that order; junction bases with no gene match: 4. For the CDR3, the DNA is TGCGCCAGCAGCGTAGGACAGGGGCACACCATATATTTT. Translating it yields CASSVGQGHTIYF.

This rearrangement joins TRBV20-1 to TRBJ2-7, with 11 bases aligning to TRBD2. The J call could be wrong; TRBJ2-5 is a better fit for the DNA end. There are 16 residues in the CDR3. Germline values: CDR1 DFQATT, CDR2 SNEGSKA (reference sequence). CDR3 in DNA: TGCAGTGCTAGAGATTACGGGCTAGCGGGAGGAGAGACCCAGTACTTC. Its protein is CSARDYGLAGGETQYF.

V gene TRBV20-1 combines with J gene TRBJ1-6; D unresolved. Trimming left V 0 bases short and J 0 bases short, with 12 bases between. The V gene's germline CDR1 is DFQATT and CDR2 SNEGSKA (reference sequence). The CDR3 runs to 17 residues. CDR3 residues: CSARDEERSSYNSPLHF. CDR3 nucleotides: TGCAGTGCTAGAGATGAAGAGCGAAGCTCCTATAATTCACCCCTCCACTTT.

The rearrangement uses TRBV7-6 and TRBJ2-2; 9 bases align to TRBD1. Losses at the gene ends were 4 bases for V and 6 bases for J; bases not matched to a gene: 9. This CDR3 comprises 16 residues. From germline, CDR1 is SGHVS and CDR2 FNYEAQ. For the CDR3, the DNA is TGTGCCAGCAGCTCCCTGAGGGACAGGGTGGCCGGGGAGCTGTTTTTT. It translates to CASSSLRDRVAGELFF.

The genes are TRBV2 and TRBJ1-5, with D hard to call. The CDR3 loop spans 15 amino acids. V dropped 5 bases and J dropped 3 bases, with 14 bases sitting between them. The germline CDR1 and CDR2 sequences are SNHLY and FYNNEI. CDR3 in amino acids: CASSKEPRANQPQHF. Written as DNA, the CDR3 is TGTGCCAGCAGTAAAGAGCCTAGGGCCAATCAGCCCCAGCATTTT.

The V and J genes are TRBV5-6 and TRBJ1-1, with a possible D match to TRBD1 (5 bases). Germline V CDR1 and CDR2: SGHDT, YYEEEE. The CDR3 is 14 residues long. Trimming left V 4 bases short and J 3 bases short, with 13 bases between. The chain's CDR3 is CASSASWGDTEAFF. The CDR3 DNA reads as TGTGCCAGCAGCGCGTCCTGGGGGGACACTGAAGCTTTCTTT.

The rearrangement links TRBV7-6 to TRBJ2-7, with D maybe TRBD1 (5 bases). Germline CDR1 is SGHVS and CDR2 is FNYEAQ. V lost 1 base to trimming and J lost 3 bases, with 19 bases between them. This CDR3 spans 17 amino acids. CDR3 residues: CASSLGARQLQIYEQYF. In nucleotides, the CDR3 is TGTGCCAGCAGCTTAGGTGCTCGACAGTTACAAATCTACGAGCAGTACTTC.

The gene calls are TRBV10-2 and TRBJ2-4, with D possibly being TRBD1 (6 bases). CDR1 is WSHSY, CDR2 SAAADI, per germline. The CDR3 totals 16 residues. V was shortened by 6 bases and J by 13 bases, with 28 bases between the two germline ends. This CDR3 is CASSPRTDFANREQYF. CDR3 bases: TGCGCCAGCAGCCCCCGGACAGATTTTGCTAACAGGGAGCAGTACTTC.

This chain uses TRBV4-1 with TRBJ2-1, with TRBD2 matching over 8 bases. Germline-derived CDR1 and CDR2 are MGHRA and YSYEKL. Trimming cost V 1 base and J 4 bases; bases outside gene matches: 9. CDR3 length: 17 residues. The chain's CDR3 is CASSQARGLDPYNEQFF. In DNA form, the CDR3 reads TGCGCCAGCAGCCAAGCGCGGGGACTAGACCCATACAATGAGCAGTTCTTC.

This chain connects TRBV7-9 to TRBJ2-1; a possible D gene is TRBD1 (6 bases). Looked up from germline, CDR1 is SEHNR and CDR2 is FQNEAQ (reference sequence). Trimming shortened V by 7 bases and J by 5 bases, and 15 bases separated the two germline ends. The CDR3 covers 14 residues. The CDR3 is CASTRPTGNNEQFF. The DNA of the CDR3 is TGTGCCAGCACCCGCCCGACAGGAAACAATGAGCAGTTCTTC.

This clonotype was seen a few times. V usage is TRBV6-5 and J usage is TRBJ2-1, with a weak D call TRBD2 (6 bases). Germline V gene lookup returns CDR1 MNHEY and CDR2 SVGAGI. CDR3 length: 15 residues. The V end was cut by 5 bases, the J end by 3 bases, with 14 bases between. CDR3 loop: CASSPRRGGYNEQFF. The CDR3, as DNA: TGTGCCAGCAGTCCCAGGCGGGGAGGCTACAATGAGCAGTTCTTC.

The V gene is TRBV29-1, the J gene TRBJ1-3; 8 nucleotides agree with TRBD1. The CDR3 loop spans 12 amino acids. V dropped 3 bases and J dropped 7; count of bases not matched to a gene: 2. Germline V gene data show CDR1 as SQVTM and CDR2 as ANQGSEA. The CDR3 reads CSVEDRANTIYF. CDR3 nucleotides: TGCAGCGTTGAGGACAGGGCGAACACCATATATTTT.

This chain joins TRBV7-2 and TRBJ1-2, with a weak D call TRBD1 (5 bases). The CDR3 loop spans 13 amino acids. The V gene lost 5 bases and the J gene lost 4 bases, with 11 bases spanning the gap. Per germline, CDR1 SGHTA and CDR2 FQGNSA. The CDR3 spells CASSPDISYGYTF. The CDR3 nucleotides are TGTGCCAGCAGCCCGGACATAAGCTATGGCTACACCTTC. The entire variable domain, with the rest obtained from reference TRBV7-2 and TRBJ1-2, is as follows: GAGVSQSPSNKVTEKGKDVELRCDPISGHTALYWYRQSLGQGLEFLIYFQGNSAPDKSGLPSDRFSAERTGGSVSTLTIQRTQQEDSAVYLCASSPDISYGYTFGSGTRLTVV.

This clonotype was seen more than once but under ten times. The gene calls are TRBV24-1 and TRBJ2-1; 10 bases align to TRBD1. After removal of 8 bases from V and 7 bases from J, the junction contained 10 bases not matched to a gene. This CDR3 is 15 amino acids long. Germline CDR1 is KGHDR and CDR2 is SFDVKD. This CDR3 reads CATTPGTGVQNEQFF. The CDR3, as DNA: TGTGCCACCACCCCCGGGACAGGGGTTCAGAATGAGCAGTTCTTC.

The chain has TRBV12-3 or TRBV12-4 and TRBJ1-5, with D hard to call. Trimming left V 2 bases short and J 7 bases short, with 9 bases between. This CDR3 spans 13 amino acids. The CDR3 region has the DNA TGTGCCAGCAGTTTACACAATCCCCAGCCCCAGCATTTT. Its protein is CASSLHNPQPQHF.

This chain joins TRBV10-3 and TRBJ2-5, with D possibly being TRBD2 (6 bases). Germline CDR1 and CDR2: ENHRY and SYGVKD. This CDR3 comprises 14 residues. Trimming pared 4 bases from V and 2 bases from J, leaving 11 bases between. CDR3 residues: CAISGRAQQETQYF. The CDR3 nucleotides read TGTGCCATCAGTGGGAGGGCGCAACAAGAGACCCAGTACTTC.

This chain uses TRBV7-9 with TRBJ2-1; D is unclear. Trimming left V 5 bases short and J 10 bases short, with 15 bases between. Germline V gene sequence: CDR1 SEHNR, CDR2 FQNEAQ (reference sequence). This CDR3 region has 13 residues. CDR3 bases: TGTGCCAGCAGCCCTACCGGGCCCGTAGAGCAGTTCTTC. This gives the protein CASSPTGPVEQFF.

The chain employs TRBV2 and TRBJ2-7; possible D gene TRBD1, 6 bases. CDR1 is SNHLY, CDR2 FYNNEI, per germline. The CDR3 totals 13 residues. Trimming cost V 6 bases and J 4 bases, with 13 bases left between them. CDR3: CASRSGHLYEQYF. CDR3 sequence (DNA): TGTGCCAGCAGATCGGGACACCTTTACGAGCAGTACTTC.

The chain has TRBV10-3 and TRBJ2-2, with D possibly being TRBD1 (5 bases). The CDR3 consists of 14 residues. V lost 10 bases, J lost 1 base, and 13 bases lay in between. Germline V lookup: CDR1 ENHRY, CDR2 SYGVKD. The CDR3 bases are TGTGCCACCGCTCAGGGAAGGAACACCGGGGAGCTGTTTTTT. It translates to CATAQGRNTGELFF.

This clonotype was counted ten times or more. The V gene is TRBV6-2 or TRBV6-3, the J gene TRBJ2-7; 7 nucleotides align to TRBD2. CDR3 size: 14 residues. Germline assignment: CDR1 MNHEY and CDR2 SVGEGT. The trim removed 2 bases at V and 1 base at J, leaving 2 bases unmatched. CDR3 loop: CASSYGGGSYEQYF. The CDR3 region has the DNA TGTGCCAGCAGTTACGGCGGGGGATCCTACGAGCAGTACTTC.

In its sample, this clonotype was seen a few times. The chain couples TRBV6-5 to TRBJ2-1; TRBD1 might be the D (6 bases). Deletions cut 4 bases from V and 6 bases from J, with 10 bases between. CDR3 length: 13 residues. Per the germline V gene, CDR1 is MNHEY and CDR2 is SVGAGI. The CDR3: CASSWGPSNEQFF. CDR3 coding DNA: TGTGCCAGCAGTTGGGGGCCTTCCAATGAGCAGTTCTTC.

CDR3 bases: TGCAGTGCTAGTACTACTAGTTTCAGGGAGCAGTACTTC. This gives the protein CSASTTSFREQYF. This chain connects TRBV20-1 to TRBJ2-1; the D gene is possibly TRBD2 (5 bases). The J call is in doubt because the DNA end fits TRBJ2-7 better. This CDR3 is built from 13 residues. CDR1 and CDR2 (germline): DFQATT, SNEGSKA (reference sequence).

The chain has TRBV24-1 and TRBJ2-5, with D possibly matching TRBD1 (5 bases). Trimming removed 9 bases at V and 0 bases at J, with 10 bases between. The CDR3 is 13 amino acids. Germline V gene sequence: CDR1 KGHDR, CDR2 SFDVKD. This CDR3 reads CATSSTDQETQYF. CDR3 bases: TGTGCCACCTCCTCGACAGACCAAGAGACCCAGTACTTC.

V and J are TRBV6-5 and TRBJ1-1; D call uncertain. V gave up 5 bases and J gave up 6 bases, with 7 bases separating them. This CDR3 region has 11 residues. Germline V CDR1 and CDR2: MNHEY, SVGAGI. For the CDR3, the DNA is TGTGCCAGCAGTACGTGGGCTGAAGCTTTCTTT. Translating gives CASSTWAEAFF.

Only a few counts were recorded for this clonotype. This chain joins TRBV6-6 and TRBJ1-6, with D tentatively TRBD1 (6 bases). Germline-derived CDR1 and CDR2 are MNHNY and SVGAGI (reference sequence). Trimming cost V 11 bases and J 7 bases, with 15 bases left between them. The CDR3 covers 13 residues. The DNA of the CDR3 is TGTGCCGGCACAGGGAAATGGAATTCACCCCTCCACTTT. This sequence encodes CAGTGKWNSPLHF.